The 26 T cell receptor beta chains presented below share a single source sample, sequenced in a study of T-cell reconstitution after alpha-beta-depleted transplantation in children. As it was prepared, the TCRbeta library received unique molecular identifiers. TCRdb re-analysed the PCR reads in MiXCR, keeping a single row per CDR3 protein. This repertoire shows approximately 650,000 distinct CDR3 sequences, over 10% found once; its top ten account for around 0.8%. Here the sequenced sample was PBMCs, taken before TCRalphabeta/CD19-depleted stem cell transplant. Receptors were obtained from a girl aged 2 to 10 with congenital amegakaryocytic thrombocytopenia, due to receive a stem cell transplant.

The gene calls are TRBV27 and TRBJ1-5; D unresolved. V lost 6 bases and J lost 3, with 9 bases in between. Germline V CDR1 and CDR2: MNHEY, SMNVEV (reference sequence). The CDR3 is made up of 13 amino acids. CDR3 region: CASREVLNQPQHF. The CDR3 nucleotides read TGTGCCAGCAGAGAGGTCCTCAATCAGCCCCAGCATTTT.

V and J are TRBV20-1 and TRBJ2-5; D is undetermined. Germline-derived CDR1 and CDR2 are DFQATT and SNEGSKA (reference sequence). V lost 0 bases and J 8 bases, leaving 10 bases between the germline ends. This CDR3 has 12 residues. CDR3 protein: CSARDRLFTQYF. The CDR3 bases are TGCAGTGCTAGAGACAGACTCTTCACCCAGTACTTC.

This clonotype was recorded many times. The gene calls are TRBV5-1 and TRBJ2-7; D gene unclear. CDR3 length equals 12 residues. The germline V gene encodes CDR1 SGHRS and CDR2 YFSETQ. V lost 0 bases, J lost 9 bases, and 10 bases lay in between. CDR3 protein: CASSLEWEGQYF. DNA of the CDR3: TGCGCCAGCAGCTTGGAATGGGAAGGGCAGTACTTC.

This clonotype was counted between two and nine times. The chain carries TRBV20-1 and TRBJ2-1, with 9 bases that match TRBD2. CDR3 length: 14 amino acids. Germline lookup yields CDR1 DFQATT and CDR2 SNEGSKA (reference sequence). V gave up 6 bases and J gave up 3 bases; unmatched junction bases: 6. The DNA of the CDR3 is TGCAGTGCGAGGATTAGCGGGAGCTACAATGAGCAGTTCTTC. Translation gives CSARISGSYNEQFF.

The rearrangement uses TRBV7-8 and TRBJ2-7; D remains ambiguous. Germline CDR1 and CDR2: SGHVS and FQNEAQ. The V gene lost 1 base and the J gene lost 11 bases, with 9 bases spanning the gap. This CDR3 spans 11 amino acids. CDR3 nucleotide sequence: TGTGCCAGCAGCTTAGACAGTCGAGAGTACTTC. Encoded protein: CASSLDSREYF.

This clonotype came up a few times. The V and J genes are TRBV27 and TRBJ1-5; a possible D gene is TRBD1 (6 bases). Trimming removed 6 bases from V and 4 bases from J, with 16 bases in between. Germline CDR1 reads MNHEY; CDR2 reads SMNVEV (reference sequence). CDR3 length: 15 amino acids. CDR3 loop: CASRPIQGLNQPQHF. The CDR3 DNA reads as TGTGCCAGCAGACCTATACAGGGACTGAATCAGCCCCAGCATTTT.

This clonotype was seen many times. This chain connects TRBV5-1 to TRBJ2-1; D possibly uses TRBD1 or TRBD2 (6 bases each). V was cut by 4 bases and J by 9 bases, with 11 bases left in between. The length of the CDR3 is 12 residues. Germline CDR1 and CDR2: SGHRS and YFSETQ. This CDR3 is CASSKQGGEQFF. CDR3 DNA sequence: TGCGCCAGCAGCAAACAGGGAGGTGAGCAGTTCTTC.

V is TRBV18 and J is TRBJ2-4; D not certain. The CDR3 is 15 amino acids. V was cut by 2 bases and J by 3 bases, with 11 bases left in between. The V gene's germline CDR1 is KGHSH and CDR2 LQKENI. The CDR3 DNA reads TGTGCCAGCTCACCAGAGGAAGAAGGCAAAAACATTCAGTACTTC. This encodes CASSPEEEGKNIQYF.

This clonotype was observed at least ten times. V gene TRBV5-1 combines with J gene TRBJ2-1, with D hard to call. The length of the CDR3 is 14 residues. Germline loops: CDR1 SGHRS, CDR2 YFSETQ. Trimming pared 0 bases from V and 5 bases from J, leaving 9 bases between. The CDR3 protein is CASSLEWQDNEQFF. CDR3 DNA: TGCGCCAGCAGCTTGGAGTGGCAGGACAATGAGCAGTTCTTC.

This clonotype was observed many times. The genes are TRBV10-3 and TRBJ1-5; D not certain. The CDR3 is 14 residues long. Trimming removed 0 bases from V and 2 bases from J, with 5 bases in between. Per the germline V gene, CDR1 is ENHRY and CDR2 is SYGVKD. CDR3 sequence reads: CAISESWGNQPQHF. DNA of the CDR3: TGTGCCATCAGTGAGTCGTGGGGCAATCAGCCCCAGCATTTT.

This chain connects TRBV7-9 to TRBJ1-2; possible D gene TRBD1, 5 bases. CDR1 is SEHNR and CDR2 is FQNEAQ in the germline V gene (reference sequence). V was clipped by 5 bases and J by 3 bases, with 19 bases between them. The CDR3 has 16 amino acids. Here the CDR3 DNA reads TGTGCCAGCAGCGCAACATTCGACAGTAACCACTATGGCTACACCTTC. This translates into CASSATFDSNHYGYTF.

The rearrangement links TRBV6-5 to TRBJ2-5; maybe TRBD2 (5 bases). This CDR3 spans 14 amino acids. V lost 3 bases to trimming and J lost 2 bases, with 10 bases between them. Germline lookup yields CDR1 MNHEY and CDR2 SVGAGI. DNA for the CDR3: TGTGCCAGCAGTTATGGGCTAGCACAAGAGACCCAGTACTTC. Translated: CASSYGLAQETQYF.

This clonotype was detected ten times or more. V is TRBV5-1 and J is TRBJ2-1; 8 bases are shared with TRBD2. Germline loops: CDR1 SGHRS, CDR2 YFSETQ. The length of the CDR3 is 14 residues. Trimming cost V 3 bases and J 8 bases; bases outside gene matches: 7. CDR3 amino acids: CASSSVSGTDEQFF. DNA of the CDR3: TGCGCCAGCAGCTCCGTTAGCGGGACGGATGAGCAGTTCTTC. The complete variable domain, with remaining parts taken from reference TRBV5-1 and TRBJ2-1, reads KAGVTQTPRYLIKTRGQQVTLSCSPISGHRSVSWYQQTPGQGLQFLFEYFSETQRNKGNFPGRFSGRQFSNSRSEMNVSTLELGDSALYLCASSSVSGTDEQFFGPGTRLTVL.

This clonotype occurred a few times. The CDR3 DNA follows: TGTGCCAGCAGTTACTCCGGCGAAAAGACCCAGTACTTC. It translates to CASSYSGEKTQYF. This chain links TRBV6-5 with TRBJ2-5; no firm D call. V lost 0 bases and J lost 6, with 8 bases in between. The CDR3 runs to 13 residues. Germline V CDR1 and CDR2: MNHEY, SVGAGI.

This clonotype has at least ten counts. This chain uses TRBV10-3 with TRBJ2-2, with a tentative D call TRBD1 (5 bases). Trimming cost V 3 bases and J 0 bases, with 11 bases left between them. The CDR3 spans 16 residues. CDR1 and CDR2 (germline): ENHRY, SYGVKD. The CDR3 DNA is TGTGCCATCAGTGATAAGGACATCTCGAACACCGGGGAGCTGTTTTTT. Its translation: CAISDKDISNTGELFF.

This clonotype has a handful of counts. The rearrangement joins TRBV7-9 to TRBJ1-5; D is possibly TRBD1 (6 bases). V was pared by 5 bases and J by 2 bases, with 13 bases between. The V gene's germline CDR1 is SEHNR and CDR2 FQNEAQ (reference sequence). The CDR3 consists of 15 residues. Here the CDR3 reads CASSTGQLGNQPQHF. Here the CDR3 DNA reads TGTGCCAGCAGCACCGGACAGTTGGGCAATCAGCCCCAGCATTTT.

The genes are TRBV6-1 and TRBJ1-1; no clear D. The germline V gene encodes CDR1 MNHNS and CDR2 SASEGT. V shed 10 bases and J shed 7 bases, with 10 bases lying between them. This CDR3 contains 10 residues. This CDR3 reads CATQTLEAFF. Here the CDR3 DNA reads TGTGCCACACAGACCCTTGAAGCTTTCTTT.

This clonotype was found many times. J is TRBJ2-3 and V is TRBV7-3; D is undetermined. Trimming removed 1 base at V and 4 bases at J, with 9 bases between. Germline values: CDR1 SGHTA, CDR2 FQGTGA. The CDR3 runs 14 residues. The CDR3 reads CASSLIGYADTQYF. CDR3 nucleotides: TGTGCCAGCAGCTTAATAGGCTATGCAGATACGCAGTATTTT.

This clonotype appeared a few times. V is TRBV4-1 and J is TRBJ2-3; possibly TRBD2 for D (6 bases). The germline V gene encodes CDR1 MGHRA and CDR2 YSYEKL. The V and J ends lost 0 bases and 0 bases respectively, with 16 bases between them. CDR3 length: 18 residues. As DNA, the CDR3 is TGCGCCAGCAGCCAAGACGATGGGACTCACATTAGCACAGATACGCAGTATTTT. This translates into CASSQDDGTHISTDTQYF.

The chain has TRBV5-1 and TRBJ2-7; D is unclear. Germline CDR1 is SGHRS and CDR2 is YFSETQ. The CDR3 runs to 14 residues. Trimming shortened V by 2 bases and J by 3 bases, and 12 bases separated the two germline ends. The CDR3 is CASSFQWGNYEQYF. CDR3 DNA: TGCGCCAGCAGCTTTCAATGGGGAAACTACGAGCAGTACTTC.

Only a few counts were recorded for this clonotype. The chain recombines TRBV5-1 with TRBJ2-7, with a weak D call TRBD1 (7 bases). This CDR3 comprises 14 residues. V shed 5 bases and J shed 3 bases, with 15 bases lying between them. Germline CDR1 SGHRS, CDR2 YFSETQ. The CDR3 sequence is CASRVFQGGYEQYF. CDR3 DNA: TGCGCCAGCAGGGTCTTCCAGGGGGGCTACGAGCAGTACTTC.

This clonotype was observed a handful of times. This chain links TRBV7-3 with TRBJ2-3, with D possibly matching TRBD2 (5 bases). The CDR3 contains 16 residues. In germline, CDR1 is SGHTA, CDR2 FQGTGA. V gave up 3 bases and J gave up 3 bases, with 16 bases separating them. The DNA for the CDR3 is TGTGCCAGCAGCTTTCCGATGGATAGCGCGACAGATACGCAGTATTTT. Protein: CASSFPMDSATDTQYF.

Turning to this clonotype: A much bigger clone sits one base away, suggesting this may be a read error. This chain connects TRBV10-3 to TRBJ1-3; D unresolved. The CDR3 totals 14 residues. Germline values: CDR1 ENHRY, CDR2 SYGVKD. CDR3 in amino acids: CGTLWEVSGNTIYF. CDR3 coding DNA: TGTGGCACCCTTTGGGAGGTATCTGGAAACACCATATATTTT.

On this clonotype: A junction boundary mismatches the germline segment, possibly from a read error. The chain carries TRBV20-1 and TRBJ1-5, with a possible D match to TRBD1 (6 bases). The CDR3 loop spans 19 amino acids. Germline assignment: CDR1 DFQATT and CDR2 SNEGSKA (reference sequence). In nucleotides, the CDR3 is TGCAGTGCTAGAGATCCGCAGGGGCTGACAGGTGGGGGCAATCAGCCCCCGCATTTT. This translates into CSARDPQGLTGGGNQPPHF.

The table lists this clonotype with many counts. The chain carries TRBV29-1 and TRBJ2-5; 7 nucleotides align to TRBD2. V was pared by 6 bases and J by 4 bases, with 11 bases of the junction left unmatched. The CDR3 loop spans 14 amino acids. Germline CDR1 is SQVTM and CDR2 is ANQGSEA. The CDR3 is CSVEREEGGETQYF. CDR3 nucleotide sequence: TGCAGCGTCGAACGGGAGGAAGGTGGAGAGACCCAGTACTTC.

The chain is built from TRBV29-1 and TRBJ2-7; 8 positions match TRBD2. J was trimmed by 4 bases and V by 4 bases; bases with no gene match: 6. The germline CDR1 and CDR2 sequences are SQVTM and ANQGSEA. The CDR3 length is 13 residues. This chain's CDR3 is CSVGVSGSYEQYF. The CDR3 DNA reads TGCAGCGTTGGAGTAAGCGGGAGTTACGAGCAGTACTTC.